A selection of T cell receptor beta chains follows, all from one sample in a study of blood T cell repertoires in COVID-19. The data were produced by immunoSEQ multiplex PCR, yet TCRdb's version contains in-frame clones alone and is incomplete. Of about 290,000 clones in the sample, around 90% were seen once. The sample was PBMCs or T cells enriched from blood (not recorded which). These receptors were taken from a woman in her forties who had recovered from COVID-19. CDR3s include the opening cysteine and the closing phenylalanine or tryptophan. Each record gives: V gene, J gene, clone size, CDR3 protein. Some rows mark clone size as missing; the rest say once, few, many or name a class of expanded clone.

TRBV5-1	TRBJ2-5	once	CASSSRQTQETQYF
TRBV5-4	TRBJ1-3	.	CASSSGRGTIYF
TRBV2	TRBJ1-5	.	CASGAGRNQPQHF
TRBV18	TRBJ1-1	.	CASSPGVVQTEAFF
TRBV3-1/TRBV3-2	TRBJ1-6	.	CASSQNRGLDSPLHF
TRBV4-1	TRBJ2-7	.	CASSPRAGLLADSYEQYF
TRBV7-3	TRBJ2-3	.	CASSLESTDTQYF
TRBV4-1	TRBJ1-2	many	CASSQVLTGFVYTF
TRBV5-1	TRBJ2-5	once	CASSPGTGAETQYF
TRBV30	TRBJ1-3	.	CAWRDPGEGRSGNTIYF
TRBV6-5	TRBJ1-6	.	CASSYGPGGGNSPLHF
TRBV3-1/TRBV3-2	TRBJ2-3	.	CASSPRRAARESTDTQYF
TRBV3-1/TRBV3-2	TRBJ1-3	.	CASSPRPSSGNTIYF
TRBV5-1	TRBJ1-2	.	CASRSELIDRDGYTF
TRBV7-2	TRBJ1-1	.	CASSPRAAGGRNTEAFF
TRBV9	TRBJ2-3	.	CASSVFLERSTDTQYF
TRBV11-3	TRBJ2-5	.	CASSGPGTRGRETQYF
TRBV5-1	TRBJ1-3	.	CASSLTGPVDSSGNTIYF
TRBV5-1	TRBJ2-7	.	CASKIRDRESYEQYF
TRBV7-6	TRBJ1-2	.	CASSFRQGANYGYTF
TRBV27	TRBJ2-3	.	CASSSVVVPTDTQYF
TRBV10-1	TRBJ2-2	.	CASSAAGGTGELFF
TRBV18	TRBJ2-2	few	CASSSRQGGTGELFF
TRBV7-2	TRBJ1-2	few	CASSLGTGGGYTF
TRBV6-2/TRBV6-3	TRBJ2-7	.	CASSDAREGPAYEQYF
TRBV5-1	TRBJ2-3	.	CASSLRGTGETDTQYF
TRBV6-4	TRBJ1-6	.	CASSVEPTSPLHF
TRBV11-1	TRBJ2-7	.	CASSRTGANEQYF
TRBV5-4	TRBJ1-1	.	CASSPQGRDTEAFF
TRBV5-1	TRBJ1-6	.	CASSLGQGVSSPLHF
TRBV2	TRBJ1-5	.	CASQLDRHTNQPQHF
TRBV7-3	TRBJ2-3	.	CASSPTGGGGSTDTQYF
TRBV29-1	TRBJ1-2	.	CSVAEGQYGYTF
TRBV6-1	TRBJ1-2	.	CASSEAPEASYGYTF
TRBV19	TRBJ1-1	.	CASSLTGNTEAFF
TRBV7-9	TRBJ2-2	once	CASSSQFTGELFF
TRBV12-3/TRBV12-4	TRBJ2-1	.	CASSSGGANEQFF
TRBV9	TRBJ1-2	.	CASSVAPEFWGYTF
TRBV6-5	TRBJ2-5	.	CASHANRGRETQYF
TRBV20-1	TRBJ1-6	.	CSASTGSNSPLHF
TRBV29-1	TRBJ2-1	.	CSVPWTDNEQFF
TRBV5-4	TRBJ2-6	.	CASSLGQYSGANVLTF
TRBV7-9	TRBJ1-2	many	CASSLVSQGNGYTF
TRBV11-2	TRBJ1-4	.	CASSSKGQLPYNEKLFF
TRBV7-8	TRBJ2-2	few	CASRTTGTKNTGELFF
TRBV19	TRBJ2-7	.	CASTGLAGVEQYF
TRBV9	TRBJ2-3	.	CASSSTDIAGGTDTQYF
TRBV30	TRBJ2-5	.	CAWRTLGGVRRETQYF
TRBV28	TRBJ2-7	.	CASSLGGTGGVREQYF
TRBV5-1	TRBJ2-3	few	CASSLGSTGVDTQYF
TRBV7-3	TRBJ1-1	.	CASSTGPNTEAFF
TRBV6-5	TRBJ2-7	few	CASSGLSSYEQYF
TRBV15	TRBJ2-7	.	CATSRVQGAHEQYF
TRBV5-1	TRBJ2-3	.	CASSLGIDRGTDTQYF
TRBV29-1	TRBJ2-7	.	CSVLGLYYEQYF
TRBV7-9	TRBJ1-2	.	CASSFRSYGYTF
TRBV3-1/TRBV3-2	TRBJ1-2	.	CASSQETGKIIGYGYTF